What follows are 17 T cell receptor beta chains derived from one specimen sequenced in a study of blood T cell repertoires in COVID-19. Repertoires were generated with immunoSEQ multiplex PCR, while TCRdb's copy carries only in-frame clones and drops some. The sample shows about 200,000 clones, 86% of them seen only once. What was sequenced was peripheral blood. The receptors come from a man aged 30 to 39 who had recovered from COVID-19.

The rearrangement uses TRBV7-6 and TRBJ1-1; D ambiguous. The CDR3 covers 17 residues. The germline CDR1 and CDR2 sequences are SGHVS and FNYEAQ. V gave up 1 base and J gave up 0 bases, with 15 bases separating them. The CDR3 DNA sequence: TGTGCCAGCAGCTTAGGGGCCAGACCACGCATGAACACTGAAGCTTTCTTT. It specifies CASSLGARPRMNTEAFF.

The rearrangement joins TRBV9 to TRBJ1-2; D remains ambiguous. The CDR3 runs 16 residues. V was trimmed by 0 bases and J by 0 bases, leaving 12 bases between them. Per germline, CDR1 SGDLS and CDR2 YYNGEE. Here the CDR3 DNA reads TGTGCCAGCAGCGTAGACAGCGACTATCCTAACTATGGCTACACCTTC. As protein: CASSVDSDYPNYGYTF.

The chain joins TRBV5-1 to TRBJ1-1; the D gene is possibly TRBD1 (6 bases). Trimming took off 0 bases at V and 0 bases at J, with 12 bases between the two ends. CDR1 is SGHRS and CDR2 is YFSETQ in the germline V gene. This CDR3 comprises 16 residues. The CDR3 DNA reads as TGCGCCAGCAGCTTGGTACAGGGCTGGATGAACACTGAAGCTTTCTTT. Protein sequence: CASSLVQGWMNTEAFF.

The V call is TRBV7-8, the J call TRBJ2-1, with 8 nucleotides matching TRBD1. This CDR3 has 16 amino acids. With V trimmed by 2 bases and J by 7 bases, 10 bases remained unmatched. Germline-derived CDR1 and CDR2 are SGHVS and FQNEAQ. Written as DNA, the CDR3 is TGTGCCAGCAGCTTATCGGGACCGACAGGGGAGAATGAGCAGTTCTTC. It yields the protein CASSLSGPTGENEQFF.

The chain has TRBV7-9 and TRBJ1-3; the D gene is possibly TRBD1 (5 bases). Trimming shortened V by 0 bases and J by 8 bases, and 8 bases separated the two germline ends. This CDR3 has 13 residues. Germline CDR1 is SEHNR and CDR2 is FQNEAQ (reference sequence). The CDR3 DNA is TGTGCCAGCAGCTTAGCTCCGGGGGACACCATATATTTT. Its translation is CASSLAPGDTIYF. Full variable domain (remainder filled in from reference TRBV7-9 and TRBJ1-3): DTGVSQNPRHKITKRGQNVTFRCDPISEHNRLYWYRQTLGQGPEFLTYFQNEAQLEKSRLLSDRFSAERPKGSFSTLEIQRTEQGDSAMYLCASSLAPGDTIYFGEGSWLTVV.

The V call is TRBV29-1, the J call TRBJ1-3, with D maybe TRBD1 (6 bases). V lost 1 base and J lost 8, with 12 bases in between. The CDR3 loop spans 13 amino acids. Germline values: CDR1 SQVTM, CDR2 ANQGSEA. The CDR3 is CSVEAGARDTIYF. The CDR3 DNA is TGCAGCGTTGAAGCAGGGGCCCGGGACACCATATATTTT.

This clone was detected only once. The genes are TRBV25-1 and TRBJ2-5, with 10 nucleotides matching TRBD1. There are 16 residues in the CDR3. CDR1 is MGHDK and CDR2 is SYGVNS in the germline V gene. Trimming at V came to 6 bases and at J to 0 bases, leaving 7 bases not matched to a gene. The CDR3 DNA reads as TGTGCCAGCAGCGCCGGGACAGGGGTGTACCAAGAGACCCAGTACTTC. As protein: CASSAGTGVYQETQYF.

The DNA for the CDR3 is TGTGCCAGCAGTTTCGGGAACCCTACGTCCGAGCAGTACTTC. Translated: CASSFGNPTSEQYF. The chain couples TRBV27 to TRBJ2-7, with D possibly matching TRBD2 (5 bases). This CDR3 comprises 14 residues. The V gene's germline CDR1 is MNHEY and CDR2 SMNVEV (reference sequence). Trimming took 3 bases from V and 6 from J, leaving 15 bases between them.

The V call is TRBV6-5, the J call TRBJ2-7; 9 bases align to TRBD1. Germline V gene data show CDR1 as MNHEY and CDR2 as SVGAGI. The CDR3 contains 15 residues. The ends lost 6 bases at V and 0 bases at J; junction bases unmatched: 6. CDR3 protein: CASSPGTGSSYEQYF. The CDR3 nucleotides read TGTGCCAGCAGCCCGGGGACAGGGAGCTCCTACGAGCAGTACTTC.

This clone showed up just a few times. The chain is built from TRBV18 and TRBJ1-1; 8 bases are shared with TRBD1. The CDR3 loop spans 16 amino acids. Germline-derived CDR1 and CDR2 are KGHSH and LQKENI. V lost 2 bases and J lost 0; bases outside the gene matches: 5. The CDR3 nucleotides are TGTGCCAGCTCACCAGGGGAGGACAGGGTGAACACTGAAGCTTTCTTT. Its translation: CASSPGEDRVNTEAFF.

This clone came up once. The V and J genes are TRBV6-5 and TRBJ1-1; a possible D gene is TRBD1 (6 bases). The length of the CDR3 is 13 residues. The germline V gene encodes CDR1 MNHEY and CDR2 SVGAGI. The V gene lost 6 bases and the J gene lost 3 bases, with 11 bases spanning the gap. The CDR3 region is CASRRGRDTEAFF. CDR3 nucleotides: TGTGCCAGCAGGCGGGGGCGAGACACTGAAGCTTTCTTT.

The chain is built from TRBV7-9 and TRBJ2-7; weak D call: TRBD1 (5 bases). Trimming took off 2 bases at V and 8 bases at J, with 28 bases between the two ends. CDR1 and CDR2 from the germline V gene are SEHNR and FQNEAQ (reference sequence). The CDR3 sequence is 18 residues long. CDR3 amino acids: CASSLSIPIFDSAHQQYF. CDR3 nucleotide sequence: TGTGCCAGCAGCTTATCCATTCCAATTTTCGACAGCGCCCACCAGCAGTACTTC.

CDR3 sequence (DNA): TGTGCCAGCAGTGGGACAGCCGTCTCACCCCTCCACTTT. Translating it yields CASSGTAVSPLHF. The genes are TRBV6-6 and TRBJ1-6; 7 bases are shared with TRBD1. This CDR3 comprises 13 residues. V gave up 5 bases and J gave up 10 bases; unmatched junction bases: 5. Germline CDR1 reads MNHNY; CDR2 reads SVGAGI (reference sequence).

There are a few counts of this clone. The V gene is TRBV30, the J gene TRBJ1-6, with D unclear. The V gene's germline CDR1 is GTSNPN and CDR2 SVGIG (reference sequence). V lost 0 bases and J 8 bases, leaving 5 bases between the germline ends. This CDR3 is built from 12 residues. CDR3 loop: CAWSVNHSPLHF. Written as DNA, the CDR3 is TGTGCCTGGAGTGTTAATCATTCACCCCTCCACTTT. The full variable domain, its missing parts supplied by reference TRBV30 and TRBJ1-6, is SQTIHQWPATLVQPVGSPLSLECTVEGTSNPNLYWYRQAAGRGLQLLFYSVGIGQISSEVPQNLSASRPQDRQFILSSKKLLLSDSGFYLCAWSVNHSPLHFGNGTRLTVT.

This clone appeared once. The chain has TRBV5-4 and TRBJ2-1, with 11 bases fitting TRBD2. CDR3 length: 17 residues. Germline lookup yields CDR1 SGHNT and CDR2 YYREEE (reference sequence). The V gene end was trimmed by 0 bases and the J gene end by 6 bases; junction bases not matched to a gene: 8. The CDR3 loop is CASSLEALSGGGNEQFF. Here the CDR3 DNA reads TGTGCCAGCAGCTTGGAGGCCCTTAGCGGGGGGGGCAATGAGCAGTTCTTC. The whole variable domain, remainder taken from reference TRBV5-4 and TRBJ2-1, is ETGVTQSPTHLIKTRGQQVTLRCSSQSGHNTVSWYQQALGQGPQFIFQYYREEENGRGNFPPRFSGLQFPNYSSELNVNALELDDSALYLCASSLEALSGGGNEQFFGPGTRLTVL.

The genes are TRBV19 and TRBJ1-2; 8 positions match TRBD1. Germline-derived CDR1 and CDR2 are LNHDA and SQIVND (reference sequence). This CDR3 contains 16 residues. J lost 4 bases, V lost 7 bases, and 14 bases had no gene match. The CDR3 nucleotides are TGTGCCAGTAAAACCAGGGGGCAGGGCGGCGGCTATGGCTACACCTTC. It specifies CASKTRGQGGGYGYTF.

This clone was counted a single time. The V and J genes are TRBV19 and TRBJ2-5; TRBD1 aligns across 8 bases. The junction had 7 bases not matched to a gene; V was cut back by 3 bases and J by 4 bases. CDR3 length: 15 amino acids. The germline V gene encodes CDR1 LNHDA and CDR2 SQIVND (reference sequence). This CDR3 reads CASSIRRGRGETQYF. CDR3 coding DNA: TGTGCCAGTAGTATTCGCAGGGGGCGCGGAGAGACCCAGTACTTC.